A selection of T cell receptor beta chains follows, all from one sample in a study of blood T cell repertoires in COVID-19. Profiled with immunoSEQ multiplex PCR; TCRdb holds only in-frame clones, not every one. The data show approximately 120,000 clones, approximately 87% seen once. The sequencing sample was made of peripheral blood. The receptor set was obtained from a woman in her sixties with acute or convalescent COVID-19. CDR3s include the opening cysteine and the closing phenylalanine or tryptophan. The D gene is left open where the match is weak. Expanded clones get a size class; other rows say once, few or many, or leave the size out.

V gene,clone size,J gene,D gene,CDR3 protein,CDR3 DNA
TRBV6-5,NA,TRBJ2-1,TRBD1,CASRGGDRGANEQFF,TGTGCCAGCAGGGGAGGGGACAGGGGGGCCAATGAGCAGTTCTTC
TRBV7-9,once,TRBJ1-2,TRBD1,CASTRTGGGYGYTF,TGTGCCAGCACCAGGACAGGGGGCGGCTATGGCTACACCTTC
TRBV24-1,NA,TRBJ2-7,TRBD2,CATSDPAGGSNEQYF,TGTGCCACCAGTGATCCGGCGGGAGGGTCGAACGAGCAGTACTTC
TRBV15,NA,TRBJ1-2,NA,CATSRDQGNYGYTF,TGTGCCACCAGCAGAGATCAGGGGAACTATGGCTACACCTTC
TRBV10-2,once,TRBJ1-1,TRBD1,CASSRQGAGNTEAFF,TGCGCCAGCAGCAGACAGGGGGCGGGAAACACTGAAGCTTTCTTT
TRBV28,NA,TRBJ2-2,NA,CASTPLGGTGELFF,TGTGCCAGCACCCCCCTCGGCGGGACCGGGGAGCTGTTTTTT
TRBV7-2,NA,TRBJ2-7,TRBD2,CASSFLVAGGSYEQYF,TGTGCCAGCAGCTTCCTCGTAGCGGGAGGGTCCTACGAGCAGTACTTC
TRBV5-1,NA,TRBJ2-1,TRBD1,CASSLGGTGWNEQFF,TGCGCCAGCAGCTTGGGAGGGACAGGGTGGAATGAGCAGTTCTTC
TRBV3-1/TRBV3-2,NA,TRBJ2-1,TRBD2,CASSQGLVSYNEQFF,TGTGCCAGCAGCCAGGGACTAGTATCCTACAATGAGCAGTTCTTC
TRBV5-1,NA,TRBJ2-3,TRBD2,CASSSLAGGPDTQYF,TGCGCCAGCTCCTCCCTAGCGGGGGGTCCAGATACGCAGTATTTT
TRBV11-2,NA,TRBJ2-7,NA,CASSLRGVEGEQYF,TGTGCCAGCAGCTTAAGAGGGGTGGAGGGCGAGCAGTACTTC
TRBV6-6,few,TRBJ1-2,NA,CASKAGNYGYTF,TGTGCCAGCAAGGCAGGGAACTATGGCTACACCTTC
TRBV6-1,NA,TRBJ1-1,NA,CASSEGGLNTEAFF,TGTGCCAGCAGTGAGGGGGGGTTGAACACTGAAGCTTTCTTT
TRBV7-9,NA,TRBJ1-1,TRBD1,CASSPGQGATEAFF,TGTGCCAGCAGCCCCGGACAGGGGGCCACTGAAGCTTTCTTT
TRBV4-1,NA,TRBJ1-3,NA,CASSQDDSSNTIYF,TGCGCCAGCAGCCAAGATGACAGCTCAAACACCATATATTTT
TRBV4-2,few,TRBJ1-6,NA,CASSQDVYGGDSPLHF,TGTGCCAGCAGCCAAGATGTCTATGGTGGAGATTCACCCCTCCACTTT
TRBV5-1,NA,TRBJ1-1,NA,CASSRGPSNTEAFF,TGCGCCAGCAGTCGTGGGCCCAGCAACACTGAAGCTTTCTTT
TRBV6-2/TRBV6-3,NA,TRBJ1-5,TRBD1,CASSYNQGASQPQHF,TGTGCCAGCAGTTACAACCAGGGGGCCAGTCAGCCCCAGCATTTT
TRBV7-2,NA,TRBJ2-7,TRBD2,CASSLVASGKLYEQYF,TGTGCCAGCAGCTTAGTGGCTAGCGGGAAACTCTACGAGCAGTACTTC
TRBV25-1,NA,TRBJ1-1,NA,CASSETTVNTEAFF,TGTGCCAGCAGTGAAACCACAGTGAACACTGAAGCTTTCTTT
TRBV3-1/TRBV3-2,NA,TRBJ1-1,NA,CASSPPGLVTEAFF,TGTGCCAGCAGCCCTCCGGGATTGGTCACTGAAGCTTTCTTT
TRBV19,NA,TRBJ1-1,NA,CASNYQPGVNTEAFF,TGTGCCAGTAATTACCAACCGGGGGTGAACACTGAAGCTTTCTTT
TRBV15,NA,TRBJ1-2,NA,CATGRQGLHGYTF,TGTGCCACCGGCCGGCAGGGACTACATGGCTACACCTTC
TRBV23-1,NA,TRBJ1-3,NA,CASSQQIPFSGNTIYF,TGCGCCAGCAGTCAACAGATCCCCTTTTCCGGAAACACCATATATTTT
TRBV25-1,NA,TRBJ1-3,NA,CASSVAGRGNTIYF,TGTGCCAGCAGTGTGGCCGGGAGAGGAAACACCATATATTTT
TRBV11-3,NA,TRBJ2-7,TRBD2,CASSLGEVGSGSRAYEQYF,TGTGCCAGCAGCTTAGGAGAGGTGGGGAGCGGGAGCAGGGCCTACGAGCAGTACTTC
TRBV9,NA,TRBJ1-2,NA,CASRSTGLLDGYTF,TGTGCCAGCAGGTCGACAGGCCTTTTGGATGGCTACACCTTC
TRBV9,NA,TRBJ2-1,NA,CASSVVRCGTPYNEQFF,TGTGCCAGCAGCGTAGTTAGGTGCGGGACCCCCTACAATGAGCAGTTCTTC
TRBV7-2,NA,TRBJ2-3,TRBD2,CASSSGGHSTDTQYF,TGTGCCAGCAGCTCGGGGGGGCATAGCACAGATACGCAGTATTTT
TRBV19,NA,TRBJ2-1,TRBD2,CASRPTSGGLNEQFF,TGTGCCAGTAGGCCGACTAGCGGGGGCCTCAATGAGCAGTTCTTC
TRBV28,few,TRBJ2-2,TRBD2,CASSFPGLAEFTGELFF,TGTGCCAGCAGTTTCCCGGGACTAGCGGAGTTTACCGGGGAGCTGTTTTTT
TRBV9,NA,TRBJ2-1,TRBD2,CASSLRLANDEQFF,TGTGCCAGCAGCTTAAGACTAGCAAACGATGAGCAGTTCTTC
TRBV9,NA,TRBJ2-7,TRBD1,CASSDPAGTGGLYF,TGTGCCAGCAGCGACCCCGCCGGGACAGGGGGCCTATACTTC
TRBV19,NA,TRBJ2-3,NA,CASSRFSRTDTQYF,TGTGCCAGTAGTAGGTTTAGTCGGACAGATACGCAGTATTTT
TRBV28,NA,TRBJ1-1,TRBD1,CASRDGTGVNTEAFF,TGTGCCAGCAGGGACGGGACAGGGGTTAACACTGAAGCTTTCTTT
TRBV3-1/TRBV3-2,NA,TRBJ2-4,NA,CASSQDSQPLSPYIQYF,TGTGCCAGCAGCCAAGATTCACAGCCTTTGAGTCCCTACATTCAGTACTTC
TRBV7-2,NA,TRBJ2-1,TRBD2,CASLGQRGGNNEQFF,TGTGCCAGCCTGGGGCAGCGGGGGGGAAACAATGAGCAGTTCTTC
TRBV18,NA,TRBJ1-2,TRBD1,CASSLSRTGNVYGYTF,TGTGCCAGCTCACTAAGCAGGACAGGCAACGTCTATGGCTACACCTTC
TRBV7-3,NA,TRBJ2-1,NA,CASSLRPGVAYNEQFF,TGTGCCAGCAGCTTAAGACCGGGAGTGGCCTACAATGAGCAGTTCTTC
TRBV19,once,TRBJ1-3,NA,CASTVGHILSGNTIYF,TGTGCCAGTACTGTGGGACACATACTCTCTGGAAACACCATATATTTT
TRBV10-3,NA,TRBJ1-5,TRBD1,CATTGDSNQPQHF,TGTGCCACCACAGGGGATAGCAATCAGCCCCAGCATTTT
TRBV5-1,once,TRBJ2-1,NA,CASSRDTDSYNEQFF,TGCGCCAGCAGCCGAGACACTGATTCCTACAATGAGCAGTTCTTC
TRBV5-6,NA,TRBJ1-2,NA,CASQTGGGGYGYTF,TGTGCCAGCCAGACCGGTGGGGGGGGCTATGGCTACACCTTC
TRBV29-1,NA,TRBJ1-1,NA,CSAPDHPQGGAFF,TGCAGCGCACCGGACCACCCCCAAGGGGGAGCTTTCTTT
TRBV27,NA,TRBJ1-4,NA,CASRPPEDATNEKLFF,TGTGCCAGCAGACCCCCGGAGGATGCAACTAATGAAAAACTGTTTTTT
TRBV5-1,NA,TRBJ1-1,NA,CASSLSGQNTEAFF,TGCGCCAGCAGCTTATCGGGACAGAACACTGAAGCTTTCTTT
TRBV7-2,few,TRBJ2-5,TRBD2,CASSRGGQGETQYF,TGTGCCAGCAGCCGGGGAGGGCAGGGAGAGACCCAGTACTTC
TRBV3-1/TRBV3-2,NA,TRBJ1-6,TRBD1,CASSRGSGTGESPLHF,TGTGCCAGCAGCCGAGGGAGTGGGACAGGGGAATCACCCCTCCACTTT
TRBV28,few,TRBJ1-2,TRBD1,CASSLFHRGQGDGYTF,TGTGCCAGCAGTTTATTCCACAGGGGGCAAGGAGATGGCTACACCTTC
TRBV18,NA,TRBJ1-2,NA,CASSPDVTDNYGYTF,TGTGCCAGCTCACCTGATGTGACAGATAACTATGGCTACACCTTC
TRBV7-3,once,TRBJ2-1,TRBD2,CASSFAGGSHEQFF,TGTGCCAGCAGCTTTGCGGGGGGCTCACATGAGCAGTTCTTC
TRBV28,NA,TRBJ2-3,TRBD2,CASSLRRGGTDTQYF,TGTGCCAGCAGTTTACGGCGGGGGGGAACAGATACGCAGTATTTT
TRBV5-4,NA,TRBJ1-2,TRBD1,CASSPQGVRGYTF,TGTGCCAGCAGCCCTCAGGGGGTTAGGGGCTACACCTTC
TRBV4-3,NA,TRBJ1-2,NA,CASSQAGTPEGGYTF,TGCGCCAGCAGCCAAGCGGGGACACCCGAAGGAGGCTACACCTTC
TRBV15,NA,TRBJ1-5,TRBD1,CATSNPDRVIQPQHF,TGTGCCACCAGCAACCCGGACAGGGTCATTCAGCCCCAGCATTTT
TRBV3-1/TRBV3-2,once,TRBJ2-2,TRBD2,CASSQGHPSGSHTGELFF,TGTGCCAGCAGCCAAGGTCATCCTAGCGGGAGCCACACCGGGGAGCTGTTTTTT
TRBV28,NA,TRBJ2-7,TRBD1,CASTQDRRAYEQYF,TGTGCCAGCACACAGGACAGGCGAGCCTACGAGCAGTACTTC
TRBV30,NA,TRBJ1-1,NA,CAWSVVTEAFF,TGTGCCTGGAGCGTCGTCACTGAAGCTTTCTTT
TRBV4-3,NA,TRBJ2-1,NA,CASSQAAGSGSEQFF,TGCGCCAGCAGCCAAGCGGCGGGGTCCGGCAGTGAGCAGTTCTTC
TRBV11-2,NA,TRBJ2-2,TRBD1,CASSFDRGVGGELFF,TGTGCCAGCAGCTTCGACAGGGGGGTAGGCGGGGAGCTGTTTTTT